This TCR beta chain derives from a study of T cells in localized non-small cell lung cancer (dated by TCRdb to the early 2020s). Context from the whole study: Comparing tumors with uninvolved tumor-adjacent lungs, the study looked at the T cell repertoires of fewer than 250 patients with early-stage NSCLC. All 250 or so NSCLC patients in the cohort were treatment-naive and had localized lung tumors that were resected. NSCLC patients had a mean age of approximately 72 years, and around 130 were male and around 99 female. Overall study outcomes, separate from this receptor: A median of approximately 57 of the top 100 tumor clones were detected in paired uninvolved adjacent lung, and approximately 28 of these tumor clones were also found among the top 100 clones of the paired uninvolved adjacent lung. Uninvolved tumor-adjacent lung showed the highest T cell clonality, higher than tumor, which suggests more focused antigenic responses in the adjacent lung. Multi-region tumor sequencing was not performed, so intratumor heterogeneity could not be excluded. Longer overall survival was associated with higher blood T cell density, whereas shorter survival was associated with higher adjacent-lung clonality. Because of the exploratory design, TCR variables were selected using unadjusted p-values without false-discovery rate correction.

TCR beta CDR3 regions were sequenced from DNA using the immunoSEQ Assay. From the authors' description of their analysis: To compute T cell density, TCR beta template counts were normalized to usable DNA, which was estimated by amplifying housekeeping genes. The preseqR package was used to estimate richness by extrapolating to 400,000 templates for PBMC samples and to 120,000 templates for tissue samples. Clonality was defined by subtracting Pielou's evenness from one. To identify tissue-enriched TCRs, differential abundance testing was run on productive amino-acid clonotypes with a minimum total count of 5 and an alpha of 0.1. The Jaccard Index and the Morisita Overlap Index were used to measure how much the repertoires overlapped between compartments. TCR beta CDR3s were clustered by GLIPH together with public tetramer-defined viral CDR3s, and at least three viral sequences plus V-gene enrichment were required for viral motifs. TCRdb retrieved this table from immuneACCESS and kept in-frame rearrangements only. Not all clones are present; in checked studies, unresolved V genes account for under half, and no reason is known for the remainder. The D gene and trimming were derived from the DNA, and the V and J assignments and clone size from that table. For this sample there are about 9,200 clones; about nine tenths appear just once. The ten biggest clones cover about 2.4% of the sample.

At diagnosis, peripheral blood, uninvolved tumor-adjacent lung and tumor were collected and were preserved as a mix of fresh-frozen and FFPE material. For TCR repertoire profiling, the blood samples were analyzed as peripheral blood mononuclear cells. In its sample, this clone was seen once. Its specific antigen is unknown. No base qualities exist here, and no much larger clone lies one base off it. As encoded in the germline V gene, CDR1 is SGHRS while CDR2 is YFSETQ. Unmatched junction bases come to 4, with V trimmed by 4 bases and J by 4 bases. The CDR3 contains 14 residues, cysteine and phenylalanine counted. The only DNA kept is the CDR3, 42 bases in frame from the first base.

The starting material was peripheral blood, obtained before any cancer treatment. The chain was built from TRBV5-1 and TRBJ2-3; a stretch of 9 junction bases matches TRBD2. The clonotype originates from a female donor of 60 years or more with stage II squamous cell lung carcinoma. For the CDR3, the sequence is CASSPGTSPDTQYF. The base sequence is TGCGCCAGCAGCCCGGGGACTAGCCCAGATACGCAGTATTTT.